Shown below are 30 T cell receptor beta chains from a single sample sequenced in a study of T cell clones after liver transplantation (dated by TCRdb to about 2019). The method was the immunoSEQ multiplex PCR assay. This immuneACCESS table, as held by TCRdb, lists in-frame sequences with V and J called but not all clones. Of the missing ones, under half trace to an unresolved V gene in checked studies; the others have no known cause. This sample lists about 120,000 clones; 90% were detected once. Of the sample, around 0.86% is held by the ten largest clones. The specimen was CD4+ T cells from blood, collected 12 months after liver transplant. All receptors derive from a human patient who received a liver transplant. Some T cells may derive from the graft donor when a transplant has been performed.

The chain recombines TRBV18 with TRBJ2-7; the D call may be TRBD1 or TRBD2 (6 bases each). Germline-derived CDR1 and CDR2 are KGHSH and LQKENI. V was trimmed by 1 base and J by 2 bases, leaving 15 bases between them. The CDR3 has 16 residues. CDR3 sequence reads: CASSPLGGGVAYEQYF. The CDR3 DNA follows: TGTGCCAGCTCACCACTAGGGGGAGGTGTCGCCTACGAGCAGTACTTC.

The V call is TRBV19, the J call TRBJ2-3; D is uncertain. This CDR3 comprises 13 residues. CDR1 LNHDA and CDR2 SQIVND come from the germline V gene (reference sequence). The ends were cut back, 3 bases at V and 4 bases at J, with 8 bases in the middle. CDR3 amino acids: CASSIGRADTQYF. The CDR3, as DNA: TGTGCCAGTAGTATCGGTCGTGCAGATACGCAGTATTTT.

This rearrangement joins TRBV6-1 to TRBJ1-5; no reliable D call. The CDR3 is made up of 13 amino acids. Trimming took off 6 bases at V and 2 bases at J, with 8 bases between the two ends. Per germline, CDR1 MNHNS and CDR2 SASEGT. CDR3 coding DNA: TGTGCCAGCAGGTCAGTTGGCAATCAGCCCCAGCATTTT. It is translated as CASRSVGNQPQHF.

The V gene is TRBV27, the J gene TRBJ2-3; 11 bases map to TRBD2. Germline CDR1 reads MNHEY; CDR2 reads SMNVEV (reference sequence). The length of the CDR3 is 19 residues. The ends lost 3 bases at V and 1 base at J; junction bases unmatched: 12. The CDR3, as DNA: TGTGCCAGCAGTTTCTTTAGCGGGAGGGTAATTTCGGGCACAGATACGCAGTATTTT. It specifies CASSFFSGRVISGTDTQYF.

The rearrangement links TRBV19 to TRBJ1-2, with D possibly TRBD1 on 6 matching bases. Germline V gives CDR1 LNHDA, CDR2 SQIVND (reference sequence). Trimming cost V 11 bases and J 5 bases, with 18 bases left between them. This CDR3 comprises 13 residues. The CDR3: CAGRGQGLYGYTF. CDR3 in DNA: TGTGCCGGCCGAGGGCAGGGGCTATATGGCTACACCTTC.

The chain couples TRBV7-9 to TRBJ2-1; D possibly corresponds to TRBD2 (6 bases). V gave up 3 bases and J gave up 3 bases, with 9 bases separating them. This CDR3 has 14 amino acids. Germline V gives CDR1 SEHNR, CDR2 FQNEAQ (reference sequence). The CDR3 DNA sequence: TGTGCCAGCAGCTTGGGAGGCGGCTACAATGAGCAGTTCTTC. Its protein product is CASSLGGGYNEQFF.

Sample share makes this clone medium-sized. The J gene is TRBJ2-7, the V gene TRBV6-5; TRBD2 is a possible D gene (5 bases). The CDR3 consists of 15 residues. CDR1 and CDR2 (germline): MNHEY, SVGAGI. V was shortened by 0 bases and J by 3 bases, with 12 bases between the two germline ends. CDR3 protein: CASSYSSLGSYEQYF. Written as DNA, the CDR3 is TGTGCCAGCAGTTACTCTAGTCTAGGGAGCTACGAGCAGTACTTC.

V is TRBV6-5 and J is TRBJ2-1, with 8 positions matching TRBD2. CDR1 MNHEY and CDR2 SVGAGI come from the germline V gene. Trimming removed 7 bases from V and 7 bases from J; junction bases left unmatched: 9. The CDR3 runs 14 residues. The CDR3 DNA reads TGTGCCAGCAAATCAACCGGGACTAGTAATGAGCAGTTCTTC. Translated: CASKSTGTSNEQFF.

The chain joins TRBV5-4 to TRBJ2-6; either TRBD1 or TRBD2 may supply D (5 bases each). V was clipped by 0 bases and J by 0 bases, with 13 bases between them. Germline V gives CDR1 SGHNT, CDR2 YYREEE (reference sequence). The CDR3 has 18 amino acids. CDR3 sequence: CASSLAGRTHSGANVLTF. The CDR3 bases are TGTGCCAGCAGCTTGGCGGGGCGGACCCACTCTGGGGCCAACGTCCTGACTTTC. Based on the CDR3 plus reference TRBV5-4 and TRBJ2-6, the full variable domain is ETGVTQSPTHLIKTRGQQVTLRCSSQSGHNTVSWYQQALGQGPQFIFQYYREEENGRGNFPPRFSGLQFPNYSSELNVNALELDDSALYLCASSLAGRTHSGANVLTFGAGSRLTVL.

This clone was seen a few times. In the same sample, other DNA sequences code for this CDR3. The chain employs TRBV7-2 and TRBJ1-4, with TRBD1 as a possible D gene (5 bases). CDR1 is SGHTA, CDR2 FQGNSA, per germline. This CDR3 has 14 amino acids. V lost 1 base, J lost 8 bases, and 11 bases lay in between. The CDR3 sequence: CASSLGPGGEKLFF. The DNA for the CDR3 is TGTGCCAGCAGCTTAGGTCCGGGGGGAGAAAAACTGTTTTTT.

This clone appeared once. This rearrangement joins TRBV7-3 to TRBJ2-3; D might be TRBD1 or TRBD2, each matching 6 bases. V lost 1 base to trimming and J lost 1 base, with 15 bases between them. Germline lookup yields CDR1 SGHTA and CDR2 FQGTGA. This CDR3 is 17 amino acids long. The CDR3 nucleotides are TGTGCCAGCAGCTTAAATCCCGGGGGCATGGGCACAGATACGCAGTATTTT. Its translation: CASSLNPGGMGTDTQYF.

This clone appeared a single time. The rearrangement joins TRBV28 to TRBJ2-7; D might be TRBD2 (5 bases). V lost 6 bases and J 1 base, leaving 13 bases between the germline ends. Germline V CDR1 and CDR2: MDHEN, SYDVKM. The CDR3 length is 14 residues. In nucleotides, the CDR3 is TGTGCCAGCAGACCCGGACCGGGATCCTACGAGCAGTACTTC. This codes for CASRPGPGSYEQYF.

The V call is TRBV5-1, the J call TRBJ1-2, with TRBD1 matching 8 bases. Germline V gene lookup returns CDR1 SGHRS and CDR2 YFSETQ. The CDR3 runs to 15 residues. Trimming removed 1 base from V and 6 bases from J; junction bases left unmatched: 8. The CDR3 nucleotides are TGCGCCAGCAGCTTGCCGGCAGGGGGCGTGGATGGCTACACCTTC. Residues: CASSLPAGGVDGYTF.

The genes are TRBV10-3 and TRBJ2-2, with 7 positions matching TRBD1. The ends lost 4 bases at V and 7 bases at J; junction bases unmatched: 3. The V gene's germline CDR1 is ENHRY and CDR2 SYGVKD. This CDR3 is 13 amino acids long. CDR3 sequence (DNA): TGTGCCATCAGTGGAGGGGGCCACGGGGAGCTGTTTTTT. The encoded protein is CAISGGGHGELFF.

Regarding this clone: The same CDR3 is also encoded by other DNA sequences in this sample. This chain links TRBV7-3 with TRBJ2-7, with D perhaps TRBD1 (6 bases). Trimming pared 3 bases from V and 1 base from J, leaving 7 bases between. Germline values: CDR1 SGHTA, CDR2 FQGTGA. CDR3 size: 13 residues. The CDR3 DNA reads TGTGCCAGCAGCTTGGGGGCGTCCTACGAGCAGTACTTC. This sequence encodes CASSLGASYEQYF. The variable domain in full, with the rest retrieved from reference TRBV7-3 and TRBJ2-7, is GAGVSQTPSNKVTEKGKYVELRCDPISGHTALYWYRQSLGQGPEFLIYFQGTGAADDSGLPNDRFFAVRPEGSVSTLKIQRTERGDSAVYLCASSLGASYEQYFGPGTRLTVT.

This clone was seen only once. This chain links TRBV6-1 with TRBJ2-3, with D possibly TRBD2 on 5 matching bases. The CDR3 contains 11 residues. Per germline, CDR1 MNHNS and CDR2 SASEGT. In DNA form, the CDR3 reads TGTGTTTCGAGGCTAGCCGATACGCAGTATTTT. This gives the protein CVSRLADTQYF.

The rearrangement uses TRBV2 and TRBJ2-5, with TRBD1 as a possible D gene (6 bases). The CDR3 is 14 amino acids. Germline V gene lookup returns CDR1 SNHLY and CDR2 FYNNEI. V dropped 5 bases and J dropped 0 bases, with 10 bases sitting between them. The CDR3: CASSIRQDQETQYF. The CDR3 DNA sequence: TGTGCCAGCAGTATTCGACAGGACCAAGAGACCCAGTACTTC.

The CDR3 protein is CASGLGQTTNEKLFF. As DNA, the CDR3 is TGTGCTAGTGGTTTGGGCCAGACAACTAATGAAAAACTGTTTTTT. The rearrangement uses TRBV12-5 and TRBJ1-4; D unresolved. Germline V gene data show CDR1 as LGHNT and CDR2 as FRNRAP. Trimming took off 1 base at V and 0 bases at J, with 6 bases between the two ends. This CDR3 is 15 amino acids long.

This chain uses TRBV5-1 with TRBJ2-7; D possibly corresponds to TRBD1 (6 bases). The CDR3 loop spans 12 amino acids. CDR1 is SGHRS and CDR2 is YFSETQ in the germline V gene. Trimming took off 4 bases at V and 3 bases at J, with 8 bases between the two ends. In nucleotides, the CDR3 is TGCGCCAGCAGCATGGACAGCTACGAGCAGTACTTC. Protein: CASSMDSYEQYF.

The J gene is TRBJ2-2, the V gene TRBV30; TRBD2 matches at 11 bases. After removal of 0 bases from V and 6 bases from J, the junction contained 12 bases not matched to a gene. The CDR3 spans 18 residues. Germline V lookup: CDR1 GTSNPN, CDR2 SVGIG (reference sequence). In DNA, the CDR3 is TGTGCCTGGAGTGTAATTCGTCAGACTAGCGGGATTCCCGGGGAGCTGTTTTTT. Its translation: CAWSVIRQTSGIPGELFF.

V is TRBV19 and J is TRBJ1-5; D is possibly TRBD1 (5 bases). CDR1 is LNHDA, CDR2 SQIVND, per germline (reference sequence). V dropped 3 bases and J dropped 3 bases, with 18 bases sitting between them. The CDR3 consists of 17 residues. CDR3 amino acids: CASSIHGAGGVNQPQHF. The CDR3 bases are TGTGCCAGTAGTATTCATGGTGCGGGAGGGGTCAATCAGCCCCAGCATTTT.

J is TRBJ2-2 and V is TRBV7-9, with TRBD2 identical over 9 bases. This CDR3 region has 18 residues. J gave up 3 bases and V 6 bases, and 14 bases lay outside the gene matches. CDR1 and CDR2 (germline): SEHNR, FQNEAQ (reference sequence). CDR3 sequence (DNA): TGTGCCAGCAGATCAGGACCAAAGCGGGAGGCCTACACCGGGGAGCTGTTTTTT. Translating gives CASRSGPKREAYTGELFF.

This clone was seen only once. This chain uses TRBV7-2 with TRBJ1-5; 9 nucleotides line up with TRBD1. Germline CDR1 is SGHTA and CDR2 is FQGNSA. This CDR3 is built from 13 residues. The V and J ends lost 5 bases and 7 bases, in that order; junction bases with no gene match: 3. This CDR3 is CASSGQGYQPQHF. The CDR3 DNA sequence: TGTGCCAGCAGCGGACAGGGGTACCAGCCCCAGCATTTT.

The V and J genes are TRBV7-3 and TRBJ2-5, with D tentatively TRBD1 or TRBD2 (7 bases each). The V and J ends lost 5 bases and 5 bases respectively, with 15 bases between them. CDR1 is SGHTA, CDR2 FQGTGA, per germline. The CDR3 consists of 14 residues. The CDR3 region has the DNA TGTGCCAGCAGCCCTCAGGGGGGGACGGAGACCCAGTACTTC. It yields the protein CASSPQGGTETQYF.

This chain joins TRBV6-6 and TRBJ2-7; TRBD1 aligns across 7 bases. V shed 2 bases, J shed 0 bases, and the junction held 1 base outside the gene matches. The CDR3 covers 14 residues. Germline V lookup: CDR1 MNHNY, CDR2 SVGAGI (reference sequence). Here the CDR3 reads CASSYRDSSYEQYF. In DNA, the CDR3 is TGTGCCAGCAGTTACCGGGACAGCTCCTACGAGCAGTACTTC.

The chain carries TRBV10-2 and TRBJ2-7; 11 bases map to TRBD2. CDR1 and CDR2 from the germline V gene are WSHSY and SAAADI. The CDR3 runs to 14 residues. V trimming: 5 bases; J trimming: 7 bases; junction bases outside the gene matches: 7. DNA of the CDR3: TGCGCCAGCAGTCAGACTAGCGGGATATCAGAGCAGTACTTC. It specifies CASSQTSGISEQYF.

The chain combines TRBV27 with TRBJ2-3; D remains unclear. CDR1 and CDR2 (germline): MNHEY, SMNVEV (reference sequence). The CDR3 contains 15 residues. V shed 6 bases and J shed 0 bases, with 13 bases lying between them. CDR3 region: CASSPQSWSTDTQYF. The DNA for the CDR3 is TGTGCCAGCAGCCCACAGAGTTGGAGCACAGATACGCAGTATTTT.

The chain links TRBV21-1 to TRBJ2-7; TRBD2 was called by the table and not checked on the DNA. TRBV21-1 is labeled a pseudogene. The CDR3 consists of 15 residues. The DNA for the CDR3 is TGTGCCAGCAGCATGATAGGACTGAGCTCCTACGAGCAGTACTTC. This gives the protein CASSMIGLSSYEQYF.

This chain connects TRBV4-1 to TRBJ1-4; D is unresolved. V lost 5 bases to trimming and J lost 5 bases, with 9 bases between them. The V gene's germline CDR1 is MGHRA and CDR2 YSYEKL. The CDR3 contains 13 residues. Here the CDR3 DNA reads TGCGCCAGCAGCAGGAGCAGGAATGAAAAACTGTTTTTT. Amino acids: CASSRSRNEKLFF.

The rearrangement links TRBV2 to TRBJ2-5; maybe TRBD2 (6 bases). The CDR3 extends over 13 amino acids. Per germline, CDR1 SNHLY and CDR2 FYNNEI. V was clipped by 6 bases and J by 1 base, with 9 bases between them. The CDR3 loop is CASSGGAQETQYF. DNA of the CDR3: TGTGCCAGCAGCGGAGGGGCCCAAGAGACCCAGTACTTC.